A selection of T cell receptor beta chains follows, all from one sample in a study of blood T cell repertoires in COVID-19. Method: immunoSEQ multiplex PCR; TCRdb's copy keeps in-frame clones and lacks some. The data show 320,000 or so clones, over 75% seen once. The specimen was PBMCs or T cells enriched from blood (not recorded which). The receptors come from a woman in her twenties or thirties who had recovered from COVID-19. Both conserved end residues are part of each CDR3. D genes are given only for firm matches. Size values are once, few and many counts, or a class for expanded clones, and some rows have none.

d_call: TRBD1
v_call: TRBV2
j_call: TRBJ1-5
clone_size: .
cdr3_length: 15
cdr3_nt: TGTGCCAGCAGTCCCGACAGGGGTGGCAATCAGCCCCAGCATTTT
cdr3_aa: CASSPDRGGNQPQHF

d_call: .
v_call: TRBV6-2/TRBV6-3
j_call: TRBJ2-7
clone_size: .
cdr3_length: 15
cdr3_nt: TGTGCCAGCAGTCAGGCGGGCAGGAGCTCCTACGAGCAGTACTTC
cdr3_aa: CASSQAGRSSYEQYF

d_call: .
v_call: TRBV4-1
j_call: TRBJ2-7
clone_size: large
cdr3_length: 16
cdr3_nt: TGCGCCAGCAGCCAAGATCTACTGTTTCCCAACTACGAGCAGTACTTC
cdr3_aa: CASSQDLLFPNYEQYF

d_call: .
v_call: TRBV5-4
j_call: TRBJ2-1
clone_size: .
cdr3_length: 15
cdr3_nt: TGTGCCAGCAGCTTGGAGCTAGCTGCCTACAATGAGCAGTTCTTC
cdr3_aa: CASSLELAAYNEQFF

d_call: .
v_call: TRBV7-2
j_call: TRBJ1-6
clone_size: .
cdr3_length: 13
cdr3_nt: TGTGCCAGCAGCTTCCGCCAGTCGTCACCCCTCCACTTT
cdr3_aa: CASSFRQSSPLHF

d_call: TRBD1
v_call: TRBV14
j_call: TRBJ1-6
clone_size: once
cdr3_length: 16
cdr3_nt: TGTGCCAGCAGCCAATCCGGGACAGGGTATCGATCACCCCTCCACTTT
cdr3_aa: CASSQSGTGYRSPLHF

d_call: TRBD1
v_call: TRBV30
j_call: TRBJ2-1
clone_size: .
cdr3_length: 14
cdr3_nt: TGTGCCTGGACCCCCGGACAGGGAGGCAATGAGCAGTTCTTC
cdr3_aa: CAWTPGQGGNEQFF

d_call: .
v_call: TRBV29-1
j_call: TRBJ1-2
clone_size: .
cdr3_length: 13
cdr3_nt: TGCAGCGTTGGTCGGCAGGGCGGCTATGGCTACACCTTC
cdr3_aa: CSVGRQGGYGYTF

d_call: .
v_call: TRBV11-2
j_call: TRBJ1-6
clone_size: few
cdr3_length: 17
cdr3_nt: TGTGCCAGCAGCTTAGAAGGCTACCCGGGACACCGTTCACCCCTCCACTTT
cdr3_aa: CASSLEGYPGHRSPLHF

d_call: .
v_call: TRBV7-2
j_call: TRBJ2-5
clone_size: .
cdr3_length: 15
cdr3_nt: TGTGCCAGCAGCTTAGGCGGACTCCTCCGAGAGACCCAGTACTTC
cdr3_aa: CASSLGGLLRETQYF

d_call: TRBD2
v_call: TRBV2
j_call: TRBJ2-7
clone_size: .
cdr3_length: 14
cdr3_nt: TGTGCCAGCAGTACTAGCGGTAGTTCCTACGAGCAGTACTTC
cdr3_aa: CASSTSGSSYEQYF

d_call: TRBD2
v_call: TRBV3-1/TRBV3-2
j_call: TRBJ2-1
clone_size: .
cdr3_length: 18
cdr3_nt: TGTGCCAGCAGCCAATTGGCGAGCGGGGGGGCGTCCTACAATGAGCAGTTCTTC
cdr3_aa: CASSQLASGGASYNEQFF

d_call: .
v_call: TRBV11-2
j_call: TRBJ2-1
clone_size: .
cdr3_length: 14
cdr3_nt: TGTGCCAGCAGCTTAGTTGGCGGGGGCGATGAGCAGTTCTTC
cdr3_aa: CASSLVGGGDEQFF

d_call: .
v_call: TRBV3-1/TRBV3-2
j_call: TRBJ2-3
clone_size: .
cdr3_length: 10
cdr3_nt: TGTGCCAGCAGTCTAGATACGCAGTATTTT
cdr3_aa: CASSLDTQYF

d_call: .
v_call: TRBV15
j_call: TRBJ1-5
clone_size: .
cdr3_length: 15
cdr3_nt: TGTGCCACCAGCACCCGGGGGGGTGGAAAACAGCCCCAGCATTTT
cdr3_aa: CATSTRGGGKQPQHF

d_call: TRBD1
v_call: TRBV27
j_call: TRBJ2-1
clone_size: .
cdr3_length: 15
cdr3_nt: TGTGCCACCCAAAGCCGGACAGGGGGTCGAGATGAGCAGTTCTTC
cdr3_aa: CATQSRTGGRDEQFF

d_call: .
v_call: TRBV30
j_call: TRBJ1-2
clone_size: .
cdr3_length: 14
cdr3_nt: TGTGCCTGGAGTGTACGGTTGGGCCTCTATGGCTACACCTTC
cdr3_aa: CAWSVRLGLYGYTF

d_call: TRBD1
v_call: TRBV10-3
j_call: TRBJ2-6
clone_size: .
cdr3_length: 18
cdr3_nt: TGTGCCATCAGTGGAGGAGGGACAGGGGGATCTGGGGCCAACGTCCTGACTTTC
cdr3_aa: CAISGGGTGGSGANVLTF

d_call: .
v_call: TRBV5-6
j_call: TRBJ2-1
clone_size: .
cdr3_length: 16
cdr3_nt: TGTGCCAGCAGCAAGGACAGTTTCTCCTCCTACAATGAGCAGTTCTTC
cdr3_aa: CASSKDSFSSYNEQFF

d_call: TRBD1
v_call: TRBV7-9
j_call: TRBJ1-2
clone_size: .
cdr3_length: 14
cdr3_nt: TGTGCCAGCTCCACGGACAGGGCTGGAACTGGCTACACCTTC
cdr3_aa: CASSTDRAGTGYTF

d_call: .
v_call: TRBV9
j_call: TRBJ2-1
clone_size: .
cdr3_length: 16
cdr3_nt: TGTGCCAGCAGCGTAGGATGGGCCTTATCCTACAATGAGCAGTTCTTC
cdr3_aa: CASSVGWALSYNEQFF

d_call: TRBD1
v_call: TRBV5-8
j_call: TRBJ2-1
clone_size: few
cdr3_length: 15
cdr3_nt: TGTGCCAGCAGCGGGCCGGGACAGGCGGGGAATGAGCAGTTCTTC
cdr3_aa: CASSGPGQAGNEQFF

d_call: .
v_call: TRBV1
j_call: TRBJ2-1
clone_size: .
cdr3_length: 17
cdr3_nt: TGCACCAGCAGCCAAGAAGCAAGGAGCGGGGGGGCCAATGAGCAGTTCTTC
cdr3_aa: CTSSQEARSGGANEQFF

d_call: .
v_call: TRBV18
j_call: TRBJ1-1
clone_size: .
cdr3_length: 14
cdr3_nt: TGTGCCAGCTCACCTGACAGGACGAACACTGAAGCTTTCTTT
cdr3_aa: CASSPDRTNTEAFF

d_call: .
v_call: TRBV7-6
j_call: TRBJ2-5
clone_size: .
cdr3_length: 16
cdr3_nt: TGTGCCAGCAGCTTAGTAGAGTTCCTAGCGTCGGAGACCCAGTACTTC
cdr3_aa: CASSLVEFLASETQYF

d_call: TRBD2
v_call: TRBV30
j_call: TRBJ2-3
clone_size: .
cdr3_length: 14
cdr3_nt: TGTGCCTGGAATGGCGGGGGGGCCCCAGATACGCAGTATTTT
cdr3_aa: CAWNGGGAPDTQYF

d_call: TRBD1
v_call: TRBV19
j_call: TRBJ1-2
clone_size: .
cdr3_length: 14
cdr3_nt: TGTGCCAGTAGTCGTTGGGGACAGGGAAATGGCTACACCTTC
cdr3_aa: CASSRWGQGNGYTF

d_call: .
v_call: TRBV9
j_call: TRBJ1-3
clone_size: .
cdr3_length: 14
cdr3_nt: TGTGCCAGCAGCGTAGACTTAGCTGGAAACACCATATATTTT
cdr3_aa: CASSVDLAGNTIYF

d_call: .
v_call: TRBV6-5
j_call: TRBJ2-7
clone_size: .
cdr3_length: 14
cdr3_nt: TGTGCCAGCGGGGGGGCAGGGTCAAGGTACGAGCAGTACTTC
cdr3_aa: CASGGAGSRYEQYF

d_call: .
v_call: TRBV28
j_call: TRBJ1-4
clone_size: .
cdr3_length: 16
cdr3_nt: TGTGCCAGCAGTTTGGTCCCAGGGTCAACTAATGAAAAACTGTTTTTT
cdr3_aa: CASSLVPGSTNEKLFF

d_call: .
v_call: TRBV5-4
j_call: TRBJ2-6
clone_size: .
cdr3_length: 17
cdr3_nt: TGTGCCAGCAGCTTGATCGCGGGGGCTGCCGGGGCCAACGTCCTGACTTTC
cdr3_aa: CASSLIAGAAGANVLTF

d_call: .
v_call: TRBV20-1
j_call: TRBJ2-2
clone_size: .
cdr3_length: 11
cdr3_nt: TGCAGCGTGTGGAACACCGGGGAGCTGTTTTTT
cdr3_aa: CSVWNTGELFF

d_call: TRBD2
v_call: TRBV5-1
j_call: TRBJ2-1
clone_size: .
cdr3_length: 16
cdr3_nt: TGCGCCAGCAGCTTGGCCATAGCGGGGGGGCCAGATGAGCAGTTCTTC
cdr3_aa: CASSLAIAGGPDEQFF

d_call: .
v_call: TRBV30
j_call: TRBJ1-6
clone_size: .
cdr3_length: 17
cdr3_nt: TGTGCCTGGAGTGTACCCGTGGGTGGAGCGGGGAATTCACCCCTCCACTTT
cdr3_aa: CAWSVPVGGAGNSPLHF

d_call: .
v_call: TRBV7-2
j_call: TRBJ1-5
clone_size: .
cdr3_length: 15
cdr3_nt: TGTGCCAGCAGTCAGGGGCACTCTAGCAATCAGCCCCAGCATTTT
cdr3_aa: CASSQGHSSNQPQHF

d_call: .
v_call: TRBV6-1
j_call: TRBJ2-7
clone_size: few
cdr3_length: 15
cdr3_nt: TGTGCCAGCAGTGATGACGGGGTCAGAAGCAACGAGCAGTACTTC
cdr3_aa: CASSDDGVRSNEQYF

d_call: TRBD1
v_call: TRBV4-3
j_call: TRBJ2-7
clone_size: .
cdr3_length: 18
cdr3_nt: TGCGCCAGCAGCCGGCCAAGATACCCCCGGGACAGGGGATACGAGCAGTACTTC
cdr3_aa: CASSRPRYPRDRGYEQYF

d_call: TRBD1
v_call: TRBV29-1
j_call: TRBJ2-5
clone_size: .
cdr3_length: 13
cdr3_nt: TGCAGCGTGGCTGTGACAGGGATAGAGACCCAGTACTTC
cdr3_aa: CSVAVTGIETQYF

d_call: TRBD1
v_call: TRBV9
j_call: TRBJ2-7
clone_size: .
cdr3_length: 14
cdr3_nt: TGTGCCAGCAACTACGGGACAGGGGGCGACGAGCAGTACTTC
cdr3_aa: CASNYGTGGDEQYF

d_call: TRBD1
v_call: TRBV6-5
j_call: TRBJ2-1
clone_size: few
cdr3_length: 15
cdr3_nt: TGTGCCAGCAGTACCCGGGACAGTTACTACAATGAGCAGTTCTTC
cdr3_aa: CASSTRDSYYNEQFF

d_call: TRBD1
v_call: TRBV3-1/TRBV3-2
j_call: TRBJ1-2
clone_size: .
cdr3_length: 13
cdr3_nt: TGTGCCAGCAGCTACAGACAGGGCCATGGCTACACCTTC
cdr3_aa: CASSYRQGHGYTF

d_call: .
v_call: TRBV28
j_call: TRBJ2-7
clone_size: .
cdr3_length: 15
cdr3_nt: TGTGCCAGCAGTTTCTCGAGCCCAGGGGTCTACGAGCAGTACTTC
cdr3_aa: CASSFSSPGVYEQYF

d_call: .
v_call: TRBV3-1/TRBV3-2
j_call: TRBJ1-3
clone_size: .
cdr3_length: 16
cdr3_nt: TGTGCCAGCAGCCAAGTGTCTAGACCCTCTGGAAACACCATATATTTT
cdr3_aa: CASSQVSRPSGNTIYF

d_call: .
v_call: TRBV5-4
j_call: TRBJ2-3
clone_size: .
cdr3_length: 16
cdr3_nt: TGTGCCAGCAGCCCCTCGTGGGGGGGCGGCACAGATACGCAGTATTTT
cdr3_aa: CASSPSWGGGTDTQYF

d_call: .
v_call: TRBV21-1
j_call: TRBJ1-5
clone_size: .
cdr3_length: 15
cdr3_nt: TGTGCCAGCAGCAAAGTTTTGGCCTGCCACCAGCCCCAGCATTTT
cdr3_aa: CASSKVLACHQPQHF

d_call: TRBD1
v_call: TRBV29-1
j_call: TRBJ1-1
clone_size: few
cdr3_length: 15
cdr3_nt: TGCAGCGTGGTCCCTAGCCCGCCGGGACAGGGGGTAGCTTTCTTT
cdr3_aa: CSVVPSPPGQGVAFF

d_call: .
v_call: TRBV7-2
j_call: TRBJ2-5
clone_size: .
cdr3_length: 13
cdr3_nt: TGTGCCAGCAGCCCGTCGCTCAGAGAGACCCAGTACTTC
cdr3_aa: CASSPSLRETQYF

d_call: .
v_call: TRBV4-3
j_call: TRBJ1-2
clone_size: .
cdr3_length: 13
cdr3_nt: TGCGCCAGCAGCCAAGTCCCAGGGGAGGGCTACACCTTC
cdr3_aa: CASSQVPGEGYTF

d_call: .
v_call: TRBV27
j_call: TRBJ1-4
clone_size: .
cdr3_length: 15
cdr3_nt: TGTGCCAGCAGCCGGGTTGACGGGGCTAATGAAAAACTGTTTTTT
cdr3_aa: CASSRVDGANEKLFF

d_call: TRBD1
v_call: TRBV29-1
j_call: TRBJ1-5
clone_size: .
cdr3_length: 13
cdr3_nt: TGCAGCGTCCGGGACAGGGAGAGTCAGCCCCAGCATTTT
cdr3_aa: CSVRDRESQPQHF

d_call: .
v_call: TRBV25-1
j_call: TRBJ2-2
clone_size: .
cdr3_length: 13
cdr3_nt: TGTGCCAGCAGGCAGGATAGCACCGGGGAGCTGTTTTTT
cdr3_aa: CASRQDSTGELFF

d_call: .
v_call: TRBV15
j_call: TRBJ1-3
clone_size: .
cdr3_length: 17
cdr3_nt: TGTGCCACCAGCAGAGATCAGGGCAGGGCGACTGGAAACACCATATATTTT
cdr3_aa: CATSRDQGRATGNTIYF

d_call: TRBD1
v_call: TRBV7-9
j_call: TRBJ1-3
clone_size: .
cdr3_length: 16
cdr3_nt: TGTGCCAGCAGCTTAGCCGGACAGGGGGCTGGAAACACCATATATTTT
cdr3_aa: CASSLAGQGAGNTIYF

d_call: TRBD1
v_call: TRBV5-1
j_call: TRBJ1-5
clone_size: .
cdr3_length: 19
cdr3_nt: TGCGCCAGCAGCTCCCGTCGGACTGAGACAGGGTGGAGCAATCAGCCCCAGCATTTT
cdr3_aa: CASSSRRTETGWSNQPQHF

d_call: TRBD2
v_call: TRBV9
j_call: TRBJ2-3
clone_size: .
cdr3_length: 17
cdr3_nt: TGTGCCAGCAGCTCCAGTGGGGGGGTCCCGTACACAGATACGCAGTATTTT
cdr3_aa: CASSSSGGVPYTDTQYF